This is a list of T cell receptor beta chains from one sample in a study of T cell responses to AZD1222 COVID-19 vaccine. Clones were sequenced by immunoSEQ multiplex PCR, and TCRdb holds only the in-frame ones, with some missing. The table lists 150,000 or so clones, roughly 94% of them singletons. The starting material was peripheral blood, obtained on day 0 of AZD1222 vaccination. These receptors originate from an adult in good health. Each CDR3 is given with its conserved first and last residue.

CDR3 protein,V gene
CASSPRLSSGYNEQFF,TRBV11-3
CSASFAGPNTEAFF,TRBV20-1
CASSYWTGGSNQPQHF,TRBV6-2/TRBV6-3
CASSPTTAGGSNQPQHF,TRBV18
CAWGDSTNSPLHF,TRBV30
CASSYSTGLGGTF,TRBV6-2/TRBV6-3
CASSLEGLNNEQFF,TRBV5-1
CASIPSGGVYNEQFF,TRBV19
CASSNQGYLRSPLHF,TRBV27
CASGSSGRGGPNEQFF,TRBV12-5
CASSHGTEPSGANVLTF,TRBV5-1
CASSYRNGYSYRGCNSPLHF,TRBV3-1/TRBV3-2
CASSQEASGGADTQYF,TRBV4-2
CASSPRGTPQETQYF,TRBV7-9
CASSLEGTLPDTQYF,TRBV9
CASSGGPSYGYTF,TRBV2
CASSQQGTFYGYTF,TRBV4-1
CASSLVAGANYGYTF,TRBV7-2
CASSGGLPRTFAQYF,TRBV2
CASSLSRTGVYEQYF,TRBV7-2
CASSLGSGQGVTEAFF,TRBV7-9
CASGGENTGELFF,TRBV3-1/TRBV3-2
CASSQGGRGLYYGYTF,TRBV14
CASGLGTPNQPQHF,TRBV12-5
CASSEGRQTGNTIYF,TRBV2
CAAGRQGPIYGYTF,TRBV19
CASSFFRPGYGYTF,TRBV5-6
CASSQEGAGVHYNEQFF,TRBV3-1/TRBV3-2
CASSPNLRGDTGELFF,TRBV18
CASSEGTQGRQPQHF,TRBV6-1
CASSRTADGYTF,TRBV7-9
CASSLDGQMNTEAFF,TRBV7-3